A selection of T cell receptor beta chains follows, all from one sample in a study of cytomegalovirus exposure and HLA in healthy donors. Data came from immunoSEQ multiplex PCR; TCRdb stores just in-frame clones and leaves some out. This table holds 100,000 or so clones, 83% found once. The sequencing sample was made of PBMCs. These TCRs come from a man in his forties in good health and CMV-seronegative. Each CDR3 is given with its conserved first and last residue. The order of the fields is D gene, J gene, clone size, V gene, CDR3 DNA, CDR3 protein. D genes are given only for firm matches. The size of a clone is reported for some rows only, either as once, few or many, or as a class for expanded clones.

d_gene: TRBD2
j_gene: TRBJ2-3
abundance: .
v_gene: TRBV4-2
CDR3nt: TGTGCCAGCAGCCAACCCTCTAGCGGGGGGCCCACAGATACGCAGTATTTT
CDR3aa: CASSQPSSGGPTDTQYF

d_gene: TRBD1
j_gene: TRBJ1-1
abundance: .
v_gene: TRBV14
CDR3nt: TGTGCCAGCAGCCACCTCCCCGGGACAGGGGACTTTAACACTGAAGCTTTCTTT
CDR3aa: CASSHLPGTGDFNTEAFF

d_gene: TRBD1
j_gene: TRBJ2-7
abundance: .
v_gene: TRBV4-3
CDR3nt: TGCGCCAGCAGCCCCGGGACAGACCGAATTTACGAGCAGTACTTC
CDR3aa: CASSPGTDRIYEQYF

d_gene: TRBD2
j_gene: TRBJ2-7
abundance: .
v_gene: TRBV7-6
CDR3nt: TGTGCCAGCAGCTTGGGGGGGGACCTCTACGAGCAGTACTTC
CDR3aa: CASSLGGDLYEQYF

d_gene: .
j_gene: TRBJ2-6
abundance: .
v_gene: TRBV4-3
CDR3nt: TGCGCCACCCTCAGAGGGGAGATACAGGGTGCTCCTATGGCTGGGGCCAACGTCCTGACTTTC
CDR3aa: CATLRGEIQGAPMAGANVLTF

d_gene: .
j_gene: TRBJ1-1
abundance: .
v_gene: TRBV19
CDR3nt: TGTGCCAGTAGTATACCCGGGGGGGTACCTGAAGCTTTCTTT
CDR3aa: CASSIPGGVPEAFF

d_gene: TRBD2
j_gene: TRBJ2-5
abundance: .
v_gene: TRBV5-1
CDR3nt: TGCGCCAGCTACCTTGCGGGGGGGTTCCAAGAGACCCAGTACTTC
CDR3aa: CASYLAGGFQETQYF

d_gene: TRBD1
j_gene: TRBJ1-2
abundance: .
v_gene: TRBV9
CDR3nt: TGTGCCAGCAGCCCGGGACAGGGGAACTATGGCTACACCTTC
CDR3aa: CASSPGQGNYGYTF

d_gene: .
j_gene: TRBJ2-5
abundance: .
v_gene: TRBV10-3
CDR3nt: TGTGCCATCAGTGAAACAGGGTTCCAAGAGACCCAGTACTTC
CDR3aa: CAISETGFQETQYF

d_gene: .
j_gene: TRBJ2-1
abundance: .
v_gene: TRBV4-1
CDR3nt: TGCGCCAGCAGCCAAGTCCCGGCCTACAATGAGCAGTTCTTC
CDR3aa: CASSQVPAYNEQFF

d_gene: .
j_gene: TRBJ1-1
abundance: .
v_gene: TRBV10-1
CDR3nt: TGCGCCAGCAGTGATCAGATGAACACTGAAGCTTTCTTT
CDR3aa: CASSDQMNTEAFF

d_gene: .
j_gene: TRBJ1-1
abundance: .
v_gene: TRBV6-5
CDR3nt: TGTGCCAGTCACCCCCTGGCCAGGGCGAACACTGAAGCTTTCTTT
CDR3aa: CASHPLARANTEAFF

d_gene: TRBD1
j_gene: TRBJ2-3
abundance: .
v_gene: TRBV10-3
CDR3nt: TGTGCCATCACTCCGGACAGGTCGGGGGATACGCAGTATTTT
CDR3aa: CAITPDRSGDTQYF

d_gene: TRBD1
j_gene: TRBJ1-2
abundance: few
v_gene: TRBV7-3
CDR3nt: TGTGCCAGCAGGCCCCCCGGGACAGTCAGCTACACCTTC
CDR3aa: CASRPPGTVSYTF

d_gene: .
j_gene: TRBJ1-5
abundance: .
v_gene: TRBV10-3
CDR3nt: TGTGCCATCAGTGAAAGTGGAGGCAATCAGCCCCAGCATTTT
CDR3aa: CAISESGGNQPQHF

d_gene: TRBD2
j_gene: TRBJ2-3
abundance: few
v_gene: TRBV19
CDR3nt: TGTGCCAGTAGTTCGGGACTAGTTAGGACAGATACGCAGTATTTT
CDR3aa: CASSSGLVRTDTQYF

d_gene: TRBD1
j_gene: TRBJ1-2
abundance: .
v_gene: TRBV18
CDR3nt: TGTGCCAGCTCACCGTCGACAGGGTTGCGTGGCTACACCTTC
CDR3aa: CASSPSTGLRGYTF

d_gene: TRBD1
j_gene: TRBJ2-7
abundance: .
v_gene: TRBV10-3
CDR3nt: TGTGCCACCATGGACAGGGCCTCCTACGAGCAGTACTTC
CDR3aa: CATMDRASYEQYF

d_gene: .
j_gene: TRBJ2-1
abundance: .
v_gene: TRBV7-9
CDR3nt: TGTGCCAGCAGCTTAGCGGCAGGGTGGCGAGACAATGAGCAGTTCTTC
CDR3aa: CASSLAAGWRDNEQFF

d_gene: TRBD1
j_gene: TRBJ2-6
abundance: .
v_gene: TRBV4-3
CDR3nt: TGCGCCAGCAGCCAAAGGCCGGGACAGGGTCCCCCTGGGGCCAACGTCCTGACTTTC
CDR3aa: CASSQRPGQGPPGANVLTF

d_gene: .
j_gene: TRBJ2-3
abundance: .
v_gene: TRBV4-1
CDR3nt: TGCGCCAGCAGCCAAGGGATCGCTAGAAGTGGCACAGATACGCAGTATTTT
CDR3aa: CASSQGIARSGTDTQYF

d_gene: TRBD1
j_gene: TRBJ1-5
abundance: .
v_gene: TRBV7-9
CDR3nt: TGTGCCAGCAGCTCTTCGGACAGGGATAGCAATCAGCCCCAGCATTTT
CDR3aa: CASSSSDRDSNQPQHF

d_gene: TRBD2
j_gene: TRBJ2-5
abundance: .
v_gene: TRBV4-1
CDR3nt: TGCGCCAGCAGCCAAGTGGGACTAGCGGGGAGAGAGACCCAGTACTTC
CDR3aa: CASSQVGLAGRETQYF

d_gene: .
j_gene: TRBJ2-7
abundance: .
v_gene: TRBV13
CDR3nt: TGTGCCAGCAGCTTTTTTACAGGAGGGCCGGAGGTCTACGAGCAGTACTTC
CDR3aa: CASSFFTGGPEVYEQYF

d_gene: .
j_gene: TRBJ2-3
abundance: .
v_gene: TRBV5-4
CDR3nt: TGTGCCAGCATGAGGGGGGGGGTGACAGATACGCAGTATTTT
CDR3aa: CASMRGGVTDTQYF

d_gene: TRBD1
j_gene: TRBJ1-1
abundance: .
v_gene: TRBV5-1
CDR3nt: TGCGCCAGCAGCGTGACAGGGTCTAACACTGAAGCTTTCTTT
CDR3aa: CASSVTGSNTEAFF

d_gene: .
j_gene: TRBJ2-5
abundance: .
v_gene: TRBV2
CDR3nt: TGTGCCAGCACTGTATCCAGGCAAGAGACCCAGTACTTC
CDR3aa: CASTVSRQETQYF

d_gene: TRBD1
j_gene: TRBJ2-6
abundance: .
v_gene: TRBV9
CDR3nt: TGTGCCAGCAGCGCCACGCAGGGGGACACTTATGGGGCCAACGTCCTGACTTTC
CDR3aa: CASSATQGDTYGANVLTF

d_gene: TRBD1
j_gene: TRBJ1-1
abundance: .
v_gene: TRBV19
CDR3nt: TGTGCCAGTAGTATAGATCTTCTGGGACAGGGGACTCTGAACACTGAAGCTTTCTTT
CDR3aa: CASSIDLLGQGTLNTEAFF

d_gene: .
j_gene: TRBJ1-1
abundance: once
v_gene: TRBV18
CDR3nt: TGTGCCAGCTCACCGAACACGGGGACTGAAGCTTTCTTT
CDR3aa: CASSPNTGTEAFF

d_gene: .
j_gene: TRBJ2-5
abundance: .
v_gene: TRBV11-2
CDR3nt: TGTGCCAGCAGCCCAGTCCAAACCGGGGAGACCCAGTACTTC
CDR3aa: CASSPVQTGETQYF

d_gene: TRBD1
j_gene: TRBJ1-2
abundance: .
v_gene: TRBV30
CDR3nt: TGTGCCTGGAGTACAGGGGGGGATGGCTACACCTTC
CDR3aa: CAWSTGGDGYTF

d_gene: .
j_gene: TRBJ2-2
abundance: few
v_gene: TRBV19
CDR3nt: TGTGCCAGTACGAGCAAGAACACCGGGGAGCTGTTTTTT
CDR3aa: CASTSKNTGELFF

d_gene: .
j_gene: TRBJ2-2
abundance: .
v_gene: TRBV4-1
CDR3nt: TGCGCCAGCAGGATGGGGGGGCATGTTGCCGGGGAGCTGTTTTTT
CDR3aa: CASRMGGHVAGELFF

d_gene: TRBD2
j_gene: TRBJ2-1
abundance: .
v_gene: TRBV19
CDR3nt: TGTGCCAGTAGTATAGGCGGGGGGGCGCTTGGAGAGCAGTTCTTC
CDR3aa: CASSIGGGALGEQFF

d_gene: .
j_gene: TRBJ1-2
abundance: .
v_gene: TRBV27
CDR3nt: TGTGCCTCCGTACGGGACTCTAACTATGGCTACACCTTC
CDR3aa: CASVRDSNYGYTF

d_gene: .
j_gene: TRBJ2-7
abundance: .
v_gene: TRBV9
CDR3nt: TGTGCCAGCAGCTTACAGGAATCGGCTTACGAGCAGTACTTC
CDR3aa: CASSLQESAYEQYF

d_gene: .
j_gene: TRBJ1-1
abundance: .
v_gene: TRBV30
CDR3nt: TGTGCCTGGAGTGTCGTACTCGGAGCTTTCTTT
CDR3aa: CAWSVVLGAFF

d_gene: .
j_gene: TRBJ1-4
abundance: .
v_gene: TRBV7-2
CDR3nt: TGTGCCAGCAGCTTAGGTCCCAGGGCAACTAATGAAAAACTGTTTTTT
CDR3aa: CASSLGPRATNEKLFF